The rows below give T cell receptor beta chains drawn from one sample of a study of preoperative IRX-2 immunotherapy in early breast cancer. Here immunoSEQ multiplex PCR was the method, and the copy in TCRdb shows in-frame clones only, minus some. The top ten hold roughly 1.6% of the sample, which has 35,000 to 50,000 clones, over 85% seen once. The sequencing here drew on tumor tissue, taken after IRX-2 immunotherapy. The origin of the receptors is a human donor with breast cancer. CDR3s include the opening cysteine and the closing phenylalanine or tryptophan. The D gene is left open where the match is weak. Clone size is given for some rows only: seen once, a few or many times, or a class if the clone is expanded.

>TRBD1|.|TRBV5-6|TRBJ1-2
TGTGCCAGCAGCTTGTTTCAGGGGGCTTGGAGCTATGGCTACACCTTC
CASSLFQGAWSYGYTF
>.|.|TRBV5-1|TRBJ2-2
TGCGCCAGCAGCCGGTCATGGACCGGGGAGCTGTTTTTT
CASSRSWTGELFF
>.|.|TRBV28|TRBJ2-5
TGTGCCAGCAGGAGGGACACGGGGTGGGAGACCCAGTACTTC
CASRRDTGWETQYF
>TRBD1|.|TRBV19|TRBJ2-3
TGTGCCAGTAGTATGACAGGGAGAATAACAGATACGCAGTATTTT
CASSMTGRITDTQYF
>TRBD1|.|TRBV6-6|TRBJ1-2
TGTGCCAGCAGCTCGTCGAATGACAGGGCCGACTATGGCTACACCTTC
CASSSSNDRADYGYTF
>.|.|TRBV7-2|TRBJ1-2
TGTGCCAGCAGCCGCAATCGGGGGTCCTATGGCTACACCTTC
CASSRNRGSYGYTF
>.|once|TRBV27|TRBJ1-1
TGTGCCAGCAGTTCAGTCCCGAACACTGAAGCTTTCTTT
CASSSVPNTEAFF
>.|.|TRBV7-8|TRBJ1-3
TGTGCCAGCAGCTTATCGTTCTCCGGGGGCTCTGGAAACACCATATATTTT
CASSLSFSGGSGNTIYF
>.|few|TRBV11-2|TRBJ2-7
TGTGCCAGCAGCTTAGCCACCTACGAGCAGTACTTC
CASSLATYEQYF
>.|.|TRBV7-9|TRBJ1-1
TGTGCCAGCAGCTTAGAGGATACTGAAGCTTTCTTT
CASSLEDTEAFF
>.|.|TRBV9|TRBJ1-3
TGTGCCAGCAGCCCGGAAACTTGGGGAAACACCATATATTTT
CASSPETWGNTIYF
>.|.|TRBV7-2|TRBJ2-7
TGTGCCAGCAGCTTAGTTACAGGCTACGAGCAGTACTTC
CASSLVTGYEQYF
>TRBD2|.|TRBV4-1|TRBJ2-1
TGCGCCAGCAGCCAAGTCCTAGCGGAGTATTTGAGCTCCTACAATGAGCAGTTCTTC
CASSQVLAEYLSSYNEQFF
>.|.|TRBV29-1|TRBJ1-1
TGCAGCGTACACAGACAGGCAACCGGGTATGAAGCTTTCTTT
CSVHRQATGYEAFF
>.|.|TRBV30|TRBJ1-1
TGTGCCTGGAGTGCGCGCACTGAAGCTTTCTTT
CAWSARTEAFF
>TRBD2|.|TRBV28|TRBJ2-1
TGTGCCAGCAGTAGACTACACCCCGGGAGGTACAATGAGCAGTTCTTC
CASSRLHPGRYNEQFF
>TRBD2|.|TRBV27|TRBJ2-7
TGTGCCAGCAGTCTAACTGGCGGGAGGGCCGCTTCCGAGCAGTACTTC
CASSLTGGRAASEQYF
>.|.|TRBV5-1|TRBJ2-3
TGCGCCAGCAGCTTGGAAGGAGCCACAGATACGCAGTATTTT
CASSLEGATDTQYF
>.|.|TRBV27|TRBJ2-5
TGTGCCAGCAGTTTATTAAAAGAGACCCAGTACTTC
CASSLLKETQYF
>TRBD2|.|TRBV5-1|TRBJ2-1
TGCGCCAGCAGCTTGAGCGGGAGGCCCTCCTACAATGAGCAGTTCTTC
CASSLSGRPSYNEQFF
>.|.|TRBV21-1|TRBJ2-5
TGTGCCAGCAGCAAAGGGGGACAGGTTGGGAGGAAAGAGACCCAGTACTTC
CASSKGGQVGRKETQYF
>.|.|TRBV7-9|TRBJ2-3
TGTGCCAGCAGCTCGATAGGGGGAGATACGCAGTATTTT
CASSSIGGDTQYF